The present TCR beta chain was sequenced within a study of cytomegalovirus exposure and HLA in healthy donors. General study findings and limits: CMV serostatus was the sole immune exposure information available.

Of note for this clone: Its cognate antigen is unknown.

The study ran its PCR with 60 Vbeta and 13 Jbeta primers. TCRdb keeps only in-frame clones here, not all; method: immunoSEQ multiplex PCR. The sample includes under 200,000 clones, approximately 88% seen only once; the top ten take 0.38%. Germline V gene data show CDR1 as SGHTA and CDR2 as FQGTGA. V lost 4 bases to trimming and J lost 1 base, with 22 bases between them. The CDR3 runs 18 residues. This receptor was identified in a boy younger than 10 in good health and CMV-seronegative. The chain links TRBV7-3 to TRBJ1-1; D is possibly TRBD1 (5 bases). The material sequenced was PBMCs. DNA for the CDR3: TGTGCCAGCAGCTCTAGTGGGGCAAGTCGGTTGAAGAACACTGAAGCTTTCTTT. This codes for CASSSSGASRLKNTEAFF.